The 12 T cell receptor beta chains below all came from one sample that was sequenced in a study of graft-versus-host responses after intestinal transplantation. For these receptors, no antigen is known. Sequencing was performed with immunoSEQ multiplex PCR; in TCRdb, only in-frame clones are kept and a portion is missing. The table lists around 90,000 clones, over 80% of them singletons, with around 1.2% in the top ten. The source was unstimulated CD8+ T cells sorted from spleen or lymph node cells, collected before transplant. The receptors derive from a human donor who was the organ donor for an intestinal transplant.

V and J are TRBV9 and TRBJ2-7; tentative D call: TRBD1 (7 bases). This CDR3 spans 14 amino acids. Germline-derived CDR1 and CDR2 are SGDLS and YYNGEE. V lost 3 bases, J lost 3 bases, and 13 bases lay in between. The chain's CDR3 is CASSGGTANYEQYF. For the CDR3, the DNA is TGTGCCAGCAGCGGCGGGACAGCCAACTACGAGCAGTACTTC.

The J gene is TRBJ1-2, the V gene TRBV6-1; TRBD1 is a possible D gene (6 bases). The germline V gene encodes CDR1 MNHNS and CDR2 SASEGT. The germline V and J ends were trimmed by 6 bases and 4 bases, with 12 bases remaining between them. CDR3 length equals 13 residues. CDR3 nucleotide sequence: TGTGCCAGCAGCCTCAGACAGGTCTATGGCTACACCTTC. Amino acids: CASSLRQVYGYTF.

This rearrangement joins TRBV4-1 to TRBJ1-5; maybe TRBD1 (5 bases). The CDR3 runs 15 residues. Germline CDR1 is MGHRA and CDR2 is YSYEKL. Trimming stripped 3 bases from V and 8 bases from J, with 17 bases between. CDR3 loop: CASSQNSQGLEPQHF. The CDR3 DNA sequence: TGCGCCAGCAGCCAGAACTCGCAGGGCCTGGAGCCCCAGCATTTT.

The V and J genes are TRBV6-6 and TRBJ2-7; D is uncertain. CDR1 MNHNY and CDR2 SVGAGI come from the germline V gene (reference sequence). CDR3 length: 12 residues. Trimming stripped 0 bases from V and 5 bases from J, with 5 bases between. The CDR3 DNA sequence: TGTGCCAGCAGTTACTCGTTCGACGAGCAGTACTTC. Translated: CASSYSFDEQYF.

The V call is TRBV16, the J call TRBJ1-3; no reliable D call. Germline V CDR1 and CDR2: KGHSY, FQNENV. This CDR3 region has 12 residues. V was pared by 4 bases and J by 8 bases, with 9 bases between. The CDR3 loop reads CASSPAADTIYF. DNA for the CDR3: TGTGCCAGCAGCCCCGCGGCAGACACCATATATTTT.

CDR3 nucleotide sequence: TGTGCCAGCAGCTTAGGTTTACAGGGCACTGAAGCTTTCTTT. Its translation is CASSLGLQGTEAFF. The rearrangement uses TRBV13 and TRBJ1-1, with D possibly TRBD1 on 6 matching bases. Germline V lookup: CDR1 PRHDT, CDR2 FYEKMQ (reference sequence). The CDR3 runs 14 residues. Trimming pared 0 bases from V and 4 bases from J, leaving 9 bases between.

The table lists this clone with a count of one. The chain carries TRBV4-2 and TRBJ1-1, with D uncertain. Germline V gene lookup returns CDR1 LGHNA and CDR2 YNFKEQ. CDR3 size: 15 residues. The V and J ends lost 5 bases and 1 base respectively, with 14 bases between them. The DNA for the CDR3 is TGTGCCAGCAGCTCCCGCGGATCGTGGAACACTGAAGCTTTCTTT. Protein product: CASSSRGSWNTEAFF.

This chain joins TRBV4-2 and TRBJ2-1, with 12 bases aligning to TRBD2. The V segment lost 0 bases and the J segment 0 bases; nucleotides outside the gene matches: 15. Germline CDR1 is LGHNA and CDR2 is YNFKEQ. This CDR3 has 22 residues. CDR3 protein: CASSQDPSSRTSGKSSYNEQFF. The CDR3 coding sequence is TGTGCCAGCAGCCAAGATCCTTCTTCCCGGACTAGCGGGAAAAGCTCCTACAATGAGCAGTTCTTC.

This clone was picked up one time. This chain's CDR3 is CASSLHPGLEETQYF. The CDR3 DNA reads TGTGCCAGCAGCCTCCACCCGGGGTTGGAGGAGACCCAGTACTTC. This chain links TRBV7-3 with TRBJ2-5; weak D call: TRBD2 (5 bases). Between the trimmed V and J ends, which lost 5 bases and 5 bases, there was a span of 18 bases. The germline CDR1 and CDR2 sequences are SGHTA and FQGTGA. The CDR3 is 15 amino acids. The full variable domain, completed using reference TRBV7-3 and TRBJ2-5, is GAGVSQTPSNKVTEKGKYVELRCDPISGHTALYWYRQSLGQGPEFLIYFQGTGAADDSGLPNDRFFAVRPEGSVSTLKIQRTERGDSAVYLCASSLHPGLEETQYFGPGTRLLVL.

The chain couples TRBV19 to TRBJ1-5; D remains unclear. This CDR3 has 16 residues. The V and J ends lost 1 base and 0 bases respectively, with 10 bases between them. Germline CDR1 is LNHDA and CDR2 is SQIVND (reference sequence). In DNA form, the CDR3 reads TGTGCCAGTAGTATAGGCCCGGGGAATAGCAATCAGCCCCAGCATTTT. Its protein is CASSIGPGNSNQPQHF.

The chain links TRBV27 to TRBJ1-2, with 11 bases fitting TRBD1. V gave up 9 bases and J gave up 8 bases; unmatched junction bases: 11. The germline V gene encodes CDR1 MNHEY and CDR2 SMNVEV (reference sequence). The CDR3 is 14 amino acids. The CDR3: CASTHPGQGGGYTF. The CDR3 DNA is TGTGCCAGTACTCATCCGGGACAGGGGGGAGGCTACACCTTC.

This clone appeared a single time. V is TRBV15 and J is TRBJ1-5, with D possibly matching TRBD1 (6 bases). Germline loops: CDR1 LNHNV, CDR2 YYDKDF (reference sequence). V was pared by 5 bases and J by 7 bases, with 18 bases between. This CDR3 region has 15 residues. The CDR3, as DNA: TGTGCCACCAGCGGGGGTCTGGGGGCCGGGCAGCCCCAGCATTTT. It encodes CATSGGLGAGQPQHF.